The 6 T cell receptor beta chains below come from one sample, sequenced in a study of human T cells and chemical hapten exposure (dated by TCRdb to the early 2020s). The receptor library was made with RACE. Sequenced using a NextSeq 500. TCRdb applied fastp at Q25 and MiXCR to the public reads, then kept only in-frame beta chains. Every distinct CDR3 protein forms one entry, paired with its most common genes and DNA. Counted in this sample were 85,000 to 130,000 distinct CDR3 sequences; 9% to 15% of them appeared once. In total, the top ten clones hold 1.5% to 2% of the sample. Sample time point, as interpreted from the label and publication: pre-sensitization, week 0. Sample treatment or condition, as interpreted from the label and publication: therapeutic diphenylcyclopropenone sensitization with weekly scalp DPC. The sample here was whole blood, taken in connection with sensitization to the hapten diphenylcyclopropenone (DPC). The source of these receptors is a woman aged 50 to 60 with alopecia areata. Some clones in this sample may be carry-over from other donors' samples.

CDR3 region: CASSVEIGDEQYF. As DNA, the CDR3 is TGCGCCAGCAGCGTTGAAATAGGGGACGAGCAGTACTTC. V and J are TRBV5-1 and TRBJ2-7; D perhaps matches TRBD1 (5 bases). The CDR3 contains 13 residues. CDR1 and CDR2 from the germline V gene are SGHRS and YFSETQ. Trimming removed 4 bases at V and 5 bases at J, with 13 bases between.

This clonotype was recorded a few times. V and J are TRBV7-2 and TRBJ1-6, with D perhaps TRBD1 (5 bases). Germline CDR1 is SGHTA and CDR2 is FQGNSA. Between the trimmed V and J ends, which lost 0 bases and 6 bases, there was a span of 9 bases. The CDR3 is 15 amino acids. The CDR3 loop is CASSLATGINSPLHF. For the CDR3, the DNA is TGTGCCAGCAGCTTAGCAACAGGAATTAATTCACCCCTCCACTTT.

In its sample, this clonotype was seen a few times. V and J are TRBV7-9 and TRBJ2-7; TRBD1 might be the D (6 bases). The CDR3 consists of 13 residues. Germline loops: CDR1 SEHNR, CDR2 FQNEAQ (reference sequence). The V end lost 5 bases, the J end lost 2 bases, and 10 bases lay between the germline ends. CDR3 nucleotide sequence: TGTGCCAGCAGCCAGGACAGTACCTACGAGCAGTACTTC. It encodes CASSQDSTYEQYF. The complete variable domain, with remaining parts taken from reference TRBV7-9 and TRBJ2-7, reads DTGVSQNPRHKITKRGQNVTFRCDPISEHNRLYWYRQTLGQGPEFLTYFQNEAQLEKSRLLSDRFSAERPKGSFSTLEIQRTEQGDSAMYLCASSQDSTYEQYFGPGTRLTVT.

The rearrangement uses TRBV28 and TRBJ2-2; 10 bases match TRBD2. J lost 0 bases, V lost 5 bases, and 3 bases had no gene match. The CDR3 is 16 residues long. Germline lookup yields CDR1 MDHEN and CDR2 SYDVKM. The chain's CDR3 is CASSPSGGANTGELFF. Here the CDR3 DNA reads TGTGCCAGCAGTCCTAGCGGGGGCGCGAACACCGGGGAGCTGTTTTTT.

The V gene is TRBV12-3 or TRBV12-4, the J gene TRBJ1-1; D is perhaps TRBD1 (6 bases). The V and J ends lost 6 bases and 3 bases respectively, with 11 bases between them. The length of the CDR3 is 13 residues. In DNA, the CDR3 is TGTGCCAGCAGATCGAACAGGGACACTGAAGCTTTCTTT. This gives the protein CASRSNRDTEAFF.

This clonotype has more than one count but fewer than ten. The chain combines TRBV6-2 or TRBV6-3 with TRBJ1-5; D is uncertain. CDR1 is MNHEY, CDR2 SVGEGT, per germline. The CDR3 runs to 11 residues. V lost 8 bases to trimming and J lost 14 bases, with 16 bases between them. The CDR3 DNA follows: TGTGCCAGCCGCGAGGCGGAGTGGGAGCATTTT. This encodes CASREAEWEHF.